This T cell receptor (beta chain) was identified in a study of beta chain features in type 1 diabetes. Study summary: Summed over all samples, the examined sorted cells came to roughly 110,000,000. Study-level points and caveats: Possible PCR preference for shorter templates applied equally to patients and controls. Moderate but significant shortening of TCRB CDR3s was recorded in all four CD4+ subsets from Type 1 diabetes patients.

V was pared by 8 bases and J by 4 bases, with 2 bases of the junction left unmatched. CDR1 is MNHEY, CDR2 SVGAGI, per germline. The CDR3 runs to 12 residues. There was one heparinised blood draw per donor, averaging about 120 mL. Expressed TCRB transcripts were sequenced, since all the RNA that had been isolated was reverse transcribed. An average roughly 3.6 million reads came from naive, central memory and regulatory T cell samples. Produced via immunoSEQ multiplex PCR; TCRdb's table is partial and in-frame only. The sample consists of about 340,000 clones, about 14% of them appearing once. As for this clone: Its matching antigen is unknown.

The origin of this receptor is a woman between 18 and 29 years old with type 1 diabetes. The specimen sequenced was naive CD4+ T cells from blood. This chain uses TRBV6-5 with TRBJ2-3; TRBD2 aligns across 8 bases. As DNA, the CDR3 is TGTGCCAGCCGGGGGGGCCCAGATACGCAGTATTTT. Its protein is CASRGGPDTQYF.